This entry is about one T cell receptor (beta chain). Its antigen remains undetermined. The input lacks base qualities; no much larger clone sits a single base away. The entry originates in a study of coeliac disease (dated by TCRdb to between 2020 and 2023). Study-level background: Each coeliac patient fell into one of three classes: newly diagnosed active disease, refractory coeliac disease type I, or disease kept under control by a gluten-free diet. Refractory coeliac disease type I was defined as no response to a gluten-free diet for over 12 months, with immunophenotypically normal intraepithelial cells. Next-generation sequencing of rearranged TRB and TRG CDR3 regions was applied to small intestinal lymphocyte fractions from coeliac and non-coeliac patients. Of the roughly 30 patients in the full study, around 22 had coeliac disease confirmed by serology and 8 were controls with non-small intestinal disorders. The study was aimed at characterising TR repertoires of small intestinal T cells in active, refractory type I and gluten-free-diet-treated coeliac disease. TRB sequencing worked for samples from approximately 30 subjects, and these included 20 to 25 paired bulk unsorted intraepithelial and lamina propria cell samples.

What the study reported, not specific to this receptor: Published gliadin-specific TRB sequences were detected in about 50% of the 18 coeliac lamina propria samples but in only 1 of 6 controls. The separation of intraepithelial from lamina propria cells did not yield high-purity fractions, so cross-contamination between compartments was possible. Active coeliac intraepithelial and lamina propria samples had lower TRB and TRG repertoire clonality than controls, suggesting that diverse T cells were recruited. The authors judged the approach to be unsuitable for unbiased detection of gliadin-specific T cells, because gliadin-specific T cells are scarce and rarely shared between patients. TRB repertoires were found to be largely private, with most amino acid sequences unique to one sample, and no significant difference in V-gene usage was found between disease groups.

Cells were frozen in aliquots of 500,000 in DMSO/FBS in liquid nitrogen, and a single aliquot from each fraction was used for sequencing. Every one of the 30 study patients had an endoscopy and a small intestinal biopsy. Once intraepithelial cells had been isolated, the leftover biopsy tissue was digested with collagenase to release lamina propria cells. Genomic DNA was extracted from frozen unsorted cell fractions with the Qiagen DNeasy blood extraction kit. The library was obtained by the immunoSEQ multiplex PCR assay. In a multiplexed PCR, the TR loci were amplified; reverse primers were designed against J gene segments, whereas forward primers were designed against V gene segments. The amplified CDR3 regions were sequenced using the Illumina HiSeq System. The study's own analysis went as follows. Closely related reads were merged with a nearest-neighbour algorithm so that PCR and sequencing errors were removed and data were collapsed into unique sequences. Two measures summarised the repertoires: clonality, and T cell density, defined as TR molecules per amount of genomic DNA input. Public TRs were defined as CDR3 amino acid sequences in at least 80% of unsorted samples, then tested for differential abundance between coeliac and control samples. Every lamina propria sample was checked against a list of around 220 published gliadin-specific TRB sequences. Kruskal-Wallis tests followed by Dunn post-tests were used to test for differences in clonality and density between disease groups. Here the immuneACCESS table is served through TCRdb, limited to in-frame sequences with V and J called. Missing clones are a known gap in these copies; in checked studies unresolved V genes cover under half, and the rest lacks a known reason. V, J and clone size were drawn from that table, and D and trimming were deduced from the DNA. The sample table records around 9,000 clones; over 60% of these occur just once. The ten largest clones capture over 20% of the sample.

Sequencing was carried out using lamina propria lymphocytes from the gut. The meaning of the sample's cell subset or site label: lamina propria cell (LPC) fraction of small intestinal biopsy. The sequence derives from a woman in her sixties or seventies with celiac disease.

The CDR3 amino acid sequence is: CASSPREGWPGYGYTF. At the DNA level, the sequence is TGTGCCAGCAGCCCTAGGGAGGGATGGCCCGGGTATGGCTACACCTTC. Rearrangement joined TRBV13 to TRBJ1-2, with the D gene uncertain. The CDR3 numbers 16 residues from cysteine through phenylalanine. Here the CDR3 DNA is all that survives: 48 bases in frame from base 1. Trimming costs V 5 bases and J 5 bases, and their ends lie 21 bases apart. Per the germline V gene (reference sequence), PRHDT is the CDR1 and FYEKMQ is the CDR2.